This TCR beta chain was recovered during a study of blood T cell repertoires in COVID-19. At the level of the study: Sample material is recorded as cDNA or gDNA derived from T cells, B-cell-depleted T cells, or PBMCs.

The assay was immunoSEQ multiplex PCR, and TCRdb's table has in-frame clones only and misses some. The sample includes around 100,000 clones, 70% to 90% of them seen just once. Germline V gives CDR1 LNHNV, CDR2 YYDKDF (reference sequence). J gave up 2 bases and V 8 bases, and 8 bases lay outside the gene matches. CDR3 size: 15 residues. The TCR was taken from a man aged 45 to 65 in a cohort sampled during active COVID-19. This rearrangement joins TRBV15 to TRBJ2-2; 7 bases are a match to TRBD2. The sequencing sample was made of peripheral blood. This CDR3 is CATGRGGVNTGELFF. CDR3 coding DNA: TGTGCCACCGGCCGCGGGGGTGTTAACACCGGGGAGCTGTTTTTT.